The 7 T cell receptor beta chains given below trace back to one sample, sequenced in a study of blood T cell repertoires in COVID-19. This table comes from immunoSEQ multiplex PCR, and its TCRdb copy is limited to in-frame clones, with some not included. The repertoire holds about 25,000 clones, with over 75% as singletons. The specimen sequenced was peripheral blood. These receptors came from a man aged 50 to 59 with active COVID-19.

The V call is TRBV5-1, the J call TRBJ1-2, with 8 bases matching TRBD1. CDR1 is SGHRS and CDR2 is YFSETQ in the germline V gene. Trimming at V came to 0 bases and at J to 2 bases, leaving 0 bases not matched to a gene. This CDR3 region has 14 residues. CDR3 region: CASSLDRGNYGYTF. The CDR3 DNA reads TGCGCCAGCAGCTTGGACAGGGGGAACTATGGCTACACCTTC.

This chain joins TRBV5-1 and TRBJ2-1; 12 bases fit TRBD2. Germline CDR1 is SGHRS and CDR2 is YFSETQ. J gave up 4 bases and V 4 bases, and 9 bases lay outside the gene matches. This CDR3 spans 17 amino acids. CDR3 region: CASSPRLAGAGYNEQFF. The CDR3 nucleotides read TGCGCCAGCAGCCCCAGACTAGCGGGAGCCGGATACAATGAGCAGTTCTTC.

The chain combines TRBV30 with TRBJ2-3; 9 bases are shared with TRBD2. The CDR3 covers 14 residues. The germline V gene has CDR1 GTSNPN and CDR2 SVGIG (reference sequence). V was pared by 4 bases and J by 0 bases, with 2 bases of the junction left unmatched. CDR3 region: CAWNLAGSTDTQYF. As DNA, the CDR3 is TGTGCCTGGAACCTAGCGGGAAGCACAGATACGCAGTATTTT.

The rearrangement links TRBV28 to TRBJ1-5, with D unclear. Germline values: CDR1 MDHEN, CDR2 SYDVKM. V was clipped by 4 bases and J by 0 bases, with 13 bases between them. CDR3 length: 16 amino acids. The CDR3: CASSYRTEYSNQPQHF. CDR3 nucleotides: TGTGCCAGCAGTTACCGAACGGAGTATAGCAATCAGCCCCAGCATTTT.

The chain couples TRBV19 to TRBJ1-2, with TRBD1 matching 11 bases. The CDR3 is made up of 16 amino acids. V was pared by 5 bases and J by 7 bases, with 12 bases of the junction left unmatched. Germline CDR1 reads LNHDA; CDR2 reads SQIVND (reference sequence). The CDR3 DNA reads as TGTGCCAGTAGTCCAACCCCAGGGACAGGGGGGTTTGGCTACACCTTC. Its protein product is CASSPTPGTGGFGYTF.

The CDR3 nucleotides read TGTGCCAGCAGCGGACAGGTGGATAATTCACCCCTCCACTTT. Protein product: CASSGQVDNSPLHF. V and J are TRBV2 and TRBJ1-6, with 7 bases fitting TRBD1. Unmatched junction bases numbered 4, after V lost 6 bases and J lost 5 bases. CDR3 length: 14 residues. Germline-derived CDR1 and CDR2 are SNHLY and FYNNEI.

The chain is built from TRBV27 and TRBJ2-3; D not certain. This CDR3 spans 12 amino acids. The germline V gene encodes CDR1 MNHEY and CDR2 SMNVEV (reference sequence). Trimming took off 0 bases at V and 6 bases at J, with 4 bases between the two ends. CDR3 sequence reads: CASSLSRDTQYF. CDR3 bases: TGTGCCAGCAGTTTATCACGGGATACGCAGTATTTT.